The clone carrying this T cell receptor beta chain has just a few counts. No antigen is known for it. The data were taken from a study of cytomegalovirus exposure and HLA in healthy donors. Broader study findings: The authors reported that TCR beta sequences could predict HLA-A and HLA-B alleles. These predictions were accurate for most subjects in the first cohort.

Germline CDR1 is SQVTM and CDR2 is ANQGSEA. Between the trimmed V and J ends, which lost 2 bases and 9 bases, there was a span of 17 bases. The CDR3 spans 14 residues. Vbeta (60) and Jbeta (13) primers were used in the PCR. This table comes from immunoSEQ multiplex PCR, and its TCRdb copy is limited to in-frame clones, with some not included. The sample includes about 180,000 clones, 70% to 85% seen only once; the top ten take 3.7%. The J gene is TRBJ2-1, the V gene TRBV29-1; TRBD1 might be the D (6 bases). The sequence came from a woman aged 60-75 years in good health and CMV-seropositive. Sample: PBMCs. The CDR3 protein is CSVEPAGVTGEQFF. As DNA, the CDR3 is TGCAGCGTTGAACCGGCAGGGGTAACGGGTGAGCAGTTCTTC.